Listed below are T cell receptor beta chains from one sample, sequenced in a study of T cells in Graves' hyperthyroidism and ophthalmopathy. TCRdb processed the multiplex PCR reads anew with MiXCR; each CDR3 protein has one entry. The table shows 470,000 or so distinct CDR3 sequences, with 20% occurring only once. The sequenced sample consisted of blood. These receptor sequences come from a man between 18 and 29 years old with Graves' hyperthyroidism. Both conserved end residues are part of each CDR3. Expanded clones are given a class, and other clones once, few, many or no size at all.

clone_size,v_call,cdr3_aa
many,TRBV6-5,CASSFIGRGLPEAFF
few,TRBV2,CASRATPGGYTF
many,TRBV2,CASSLGTGVQPQHF
-,TRBV20-1,CSARDEQGAYGYTF
-,TRBV9,CASSVDGTDEQYF
-,TRBV19,CASSPHMGAYGDTEAFF
-,TRBV7-2,CASSNSGGFYGYTF
many,TRBV20-1,CSARDISGSSYEQYF
once,TRBV6-5,CASSYVTGGNQPQHF
many,TRBV12-3/TRBV12-4,CASSRDSNYEQYF
many,TRBV20-1,CSAPRGTGGPQHF
many,TRBV20-1,CSARDSPGYGYTF
many,TRBV6-1,CASTATSGGDGTQYF
many,TRBV5-1,CASSLSSWGYTF
-,TRBV30,CAWSPRGGAYEQYF